This T cell receptor (beta chain) was captured by sequencing in a study of blood T cell repertoires in COVID-19. CDR3 length: 15 residues. Germline values: CDR1 SNHLY, CDR2 FYNNEI. Notes on this clone: A junction end diverges from the germline sequence, so it may reflect a read error. The sample contains more than one DNA sequence encoding this CDR3.

TCRdb keeps only in-frame clones here, not all; method: immunoSEQ multiplex PCR. The sample shows more than 300,000 clones, 83% of them seen only once. Material: PBMCs or T cells enriched from blood (not recorded which). The chain couples TRBV2 to TRBJ1-5; possibly TRBD1 for D (5 bases). The sequence was obtained from a woman aged 45-59 years who had recovered from COVID-19. The CDR3 DNA sequence: TGTGCCAGCATCCCGCGGGGCAGCAGCAATCAGCCCCAACATTTT. It codes for CASIPRGSSNQPQHF.